This paragraph covers one T cell receptor beta chain sequence. Its antigen is as yet unknown. CDR1 is SQVTM, CDR2 ANQGSEA, per germline. The length of the CDR3 is 12 residues. Trimming shortened V by 4 bases and J by 5 bases, and 12 bases separated the two germline ends. This sample stems from a study of response to subunit inactivated influenza vaccine. Broader study findings: The authors suggested that every seasonal influenza vaccination recruits few new T cells.

TCRdb reprocessed the RT-PCR reads via MiXCR and lists one record per CDR3 protein. The data hold approximately 570,000 distinct CDR3 sequences, with 6% to 9% observed a single time. This TCR came from a man between 50 and 75 years old who received an inactivated influenza vaccine. The sequencing here drew on PBMCs from blood, taken around 25 months after vaccination. The rearrangement uses TRBV29-1 and TRBJ2-7, with D perhaps matching TRBD1 (6 bases). The DNA of the CDR3 is TGCAGCGTTGTCGGACAGATCCACGAGCAGTACTTC. This gives the protein CSVVGQIHEQYF.